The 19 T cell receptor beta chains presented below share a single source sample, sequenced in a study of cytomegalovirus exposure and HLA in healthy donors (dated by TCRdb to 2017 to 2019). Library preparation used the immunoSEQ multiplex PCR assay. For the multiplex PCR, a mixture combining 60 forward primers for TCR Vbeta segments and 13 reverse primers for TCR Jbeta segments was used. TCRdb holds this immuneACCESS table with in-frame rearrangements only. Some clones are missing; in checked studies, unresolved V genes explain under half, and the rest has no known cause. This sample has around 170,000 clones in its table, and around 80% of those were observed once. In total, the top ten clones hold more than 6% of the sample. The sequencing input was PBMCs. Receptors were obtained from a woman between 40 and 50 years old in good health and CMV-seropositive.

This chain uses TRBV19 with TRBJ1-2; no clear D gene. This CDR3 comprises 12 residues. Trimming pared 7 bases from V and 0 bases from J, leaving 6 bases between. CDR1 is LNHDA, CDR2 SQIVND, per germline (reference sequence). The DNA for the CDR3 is TGTGCCAGTAAAAACACTAACTATGGCTACACCTTC. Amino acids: CASKNTNYGYTF.

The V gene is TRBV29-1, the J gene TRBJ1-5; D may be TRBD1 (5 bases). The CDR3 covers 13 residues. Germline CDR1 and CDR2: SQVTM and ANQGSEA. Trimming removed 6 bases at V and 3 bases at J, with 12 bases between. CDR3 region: CSVAPGVNQPQHF. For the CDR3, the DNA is TGCAGCGTCGCGCCGGGGGTCAATCAGCCCCAGCATTTT.

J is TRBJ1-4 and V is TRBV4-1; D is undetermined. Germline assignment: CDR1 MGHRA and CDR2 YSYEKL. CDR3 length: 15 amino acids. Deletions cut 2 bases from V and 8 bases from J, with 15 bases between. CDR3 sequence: CASSQIISGMEKLFF. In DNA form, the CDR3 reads TGCGCCAGCAGCCAAATAATCAGTGGTATGGAAAAACTGTTTTTT.

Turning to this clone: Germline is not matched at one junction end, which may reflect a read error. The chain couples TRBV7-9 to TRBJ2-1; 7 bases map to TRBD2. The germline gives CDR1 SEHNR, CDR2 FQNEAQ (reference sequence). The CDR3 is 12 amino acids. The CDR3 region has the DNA TGTTCCAGCAGTTGGGGAGGGAATGAGCAGTTCTTC. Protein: CSSSWGGNEQFF.

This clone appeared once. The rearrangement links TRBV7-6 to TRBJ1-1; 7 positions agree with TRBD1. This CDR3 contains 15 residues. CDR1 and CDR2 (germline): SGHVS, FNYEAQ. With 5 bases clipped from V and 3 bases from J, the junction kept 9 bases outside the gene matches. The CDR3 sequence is CASSPRTGSYTEAFF. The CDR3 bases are TGTGCCAGCAGCCCTAGGACAGGAAGTTACACTGAAGCTTTCTTT.

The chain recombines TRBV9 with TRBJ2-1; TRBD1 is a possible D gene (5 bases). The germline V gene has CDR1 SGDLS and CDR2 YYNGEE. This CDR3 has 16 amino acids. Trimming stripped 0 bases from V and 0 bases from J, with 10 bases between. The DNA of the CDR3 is TGTGCCAGCAGCGTAGGGGGCTTGAGCTCCTACAATGAGCAGTTCTTC. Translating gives CASSVGGLSSYNEQFF.

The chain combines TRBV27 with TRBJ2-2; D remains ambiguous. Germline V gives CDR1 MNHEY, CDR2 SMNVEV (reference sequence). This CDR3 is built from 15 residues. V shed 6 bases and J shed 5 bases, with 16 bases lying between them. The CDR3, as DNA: TGTGCCAGCAGACCTAACAGCCAGGAAACCGGGGAGCTGTTTTTT. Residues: CASRPNSQETGELFF.

In DNA form, the CDR3 reads TGTGCCAGCAGCCAAGATAACGGAGAGACCCAGTACTTC. This encodes CASSQDNGETQYF. The chain recombines TRBV4-2 with TRBJ2-5; unclear D gene. CDR1 and CDR2 (germline): LGHNA, YNFKEQ. The CDR3 length is 13 residues. With 0 bases removed from V and 4 bases from J, the gap between germline ends came to 6 bases.

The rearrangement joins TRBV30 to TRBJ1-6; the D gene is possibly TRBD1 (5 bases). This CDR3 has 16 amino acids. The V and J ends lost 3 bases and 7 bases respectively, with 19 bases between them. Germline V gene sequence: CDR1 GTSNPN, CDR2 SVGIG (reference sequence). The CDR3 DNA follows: TGTGCCTGGAGGAACGGTGGGGGGAGCTGGAATTCACCCCTCCACTTT. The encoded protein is CAWRNGGGSWNSPLHF.

The DNA for the CDR3 is TGTGCCAGCTCAGCAACCGACAGGACTGGTACCTACGAGCAGTACTTC. The encoded protein is CASSATDRTGTYEQYF. This chain connects TRBV18 to TRBJ2-7; a weak D match, TRBD1 (6 bases). The CDR3 sequence is 16 residues long. The germline V and J ends were trimmed by 5 bases and 2 bases, with 19 bases remaining between them. Germline V gene lookup returns CDR1 KGHSH and CDR2 LQKENI.

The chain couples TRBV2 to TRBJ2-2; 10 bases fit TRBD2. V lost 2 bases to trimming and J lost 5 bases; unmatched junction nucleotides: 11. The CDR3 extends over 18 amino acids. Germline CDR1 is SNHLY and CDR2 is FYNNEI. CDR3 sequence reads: CASSEFSVLSGGTGELFF. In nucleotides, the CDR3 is TGTGCCAGCAGTGAATTTTCCGTCCTTAGCGGGGGGACCGGGGAGCTGTTTTTT.

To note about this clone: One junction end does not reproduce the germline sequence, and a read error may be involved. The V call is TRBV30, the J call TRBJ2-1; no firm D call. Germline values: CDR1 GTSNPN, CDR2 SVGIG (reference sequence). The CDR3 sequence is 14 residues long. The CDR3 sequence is CAWSVVTAYNEQFF. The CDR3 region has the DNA TGTGCCTGGAGTGTAGTGACTGCCTATAATGAGCAGTTCTTC.

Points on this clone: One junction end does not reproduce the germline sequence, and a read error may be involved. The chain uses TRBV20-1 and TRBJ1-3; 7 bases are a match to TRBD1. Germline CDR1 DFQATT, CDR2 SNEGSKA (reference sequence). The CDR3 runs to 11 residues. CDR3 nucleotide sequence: TGCAGTGCGCCTGGACAGGCCGAAGAGCATTTT. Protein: CSAPGQAEEHF.

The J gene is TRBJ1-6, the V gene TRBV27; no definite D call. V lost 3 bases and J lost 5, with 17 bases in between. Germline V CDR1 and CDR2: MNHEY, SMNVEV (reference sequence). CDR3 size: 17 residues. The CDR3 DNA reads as TGTGCCAGCAGTTTGTGGGCCAGCCAGAAGGATAATTCACCCCTCCACTTT. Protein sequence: CASSLWASQKDNSPLHF.

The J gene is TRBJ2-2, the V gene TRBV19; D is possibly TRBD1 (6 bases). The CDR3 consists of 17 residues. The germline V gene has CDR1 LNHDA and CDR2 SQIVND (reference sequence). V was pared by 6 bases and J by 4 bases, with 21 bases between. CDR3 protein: CASRPLQGTIATGELFF. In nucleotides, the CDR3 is TGTGCCAGTAGACCGCTACAGGGCACGATAGCCACCGGGGAGCTGTTTTTT.

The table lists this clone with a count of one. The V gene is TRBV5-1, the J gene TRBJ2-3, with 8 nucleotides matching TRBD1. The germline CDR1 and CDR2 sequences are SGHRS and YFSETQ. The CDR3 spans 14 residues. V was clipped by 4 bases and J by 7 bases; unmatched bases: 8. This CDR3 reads CASSMDRATYTQYF. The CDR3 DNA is TGCGCCAGCAGCATGGACAGGGCAACCTATACGCAGTATTTT.

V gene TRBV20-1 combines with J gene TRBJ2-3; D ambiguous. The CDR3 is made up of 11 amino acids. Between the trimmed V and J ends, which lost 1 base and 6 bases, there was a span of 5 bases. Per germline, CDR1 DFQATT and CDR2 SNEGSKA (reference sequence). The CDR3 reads CSARAVDTQYF. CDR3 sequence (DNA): TGCAGTGCTAGAGCGGTGGATACGCAGTATTTT.

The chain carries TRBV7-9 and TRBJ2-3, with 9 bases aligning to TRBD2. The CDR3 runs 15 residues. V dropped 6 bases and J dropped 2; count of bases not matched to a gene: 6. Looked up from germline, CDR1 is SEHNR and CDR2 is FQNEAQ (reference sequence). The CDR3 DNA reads TGTGCCAGCAGACACCTAGCGGGGCCCACAGATACGCAGTATTTT. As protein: CASRHLAGPTDTQYF.

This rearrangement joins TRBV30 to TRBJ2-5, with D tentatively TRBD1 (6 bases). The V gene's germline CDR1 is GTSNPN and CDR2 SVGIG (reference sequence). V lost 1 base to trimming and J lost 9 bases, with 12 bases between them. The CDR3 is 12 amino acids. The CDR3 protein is CAWSASAGAQYF. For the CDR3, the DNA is TGTGCCTGGAGTGCTTCCGCAGGGGCCCAGTACTTC.